This TCR beta chain was profiled in a study of blood T cells in healthy people across ages. From germline, CDR1 is SGHTA and CDR2 FQGNSA. The CDR3 totals 13 residues. Primers used in a second PCR of roughly 6 to 11 cycles were a sample-barcoded 5' primer and a J-beta primer mix. The authors tagged each cDNA molecule using a template-switch adaptor with 12 random nucleotides. TCRdb itself ran the 5' RACE reads through MiXCR, one entry per CDR3 protein. This sample has about 640,000 distinct CDR3 sequences, with about 30% found just once. Remarks on this clonotype: This may be a read error: a much more frequent sequence differs by one nucleotide.

This TCR derives from a woman of 80 years or more in good health. The chain joins TRBV7-2 to TRBJ2-1, with D perhaps TRBD2 (5 bases). The sequencing input was blood. CDR3 residues: CASRRGTSDERFF. The CDR3 DNA reads as TGTGCCAGCCGCCGGGGAACTTCGGATGAGCGGTTCTTC.